The rows below give T cell receptor beta chains drawn from one sample of a study of T cells expressing NK-cell markers. TCRdb reanalyzed the 5' RACE reads and collapses them to one entry per CDR3 protein, without DNA. The listing contains some 500,000 distinct CDR3 sequences. The sample comprised blood T cells: a sorted CD56 or NKG2C T cell subset, CD4+ or CD8+ T cells, or bulk PBMC T cells (not recorded which). These receptors all stem from a woman aged 45-65 years in good health. Each CDR3 is given with its conserved first and last residue.

TRBJ1-1	TRBV25-1	CASRLGGGGTEAFF
TRBJ2-1	TRBV5-1	CASNDRNTYNEQFF
TRBJ2-2	TRBV4-1	CASSQEGSGPGELFF
TRBJ2-7	TRBV9	CASSVLAGGSEQYF
TRBJ1-5	TRBV20-1	CSAKSSTSNQPQHF
TRBJ2-1	TRBV6-5	CASSYFRDSSNEQFF
TRBJ2-7	TRBV7-2	CASSSRVYGGRAGEQYF
TRBJ2-3	TRBV20-1	CSVGGASGVNTQYF
TRBJ1-6	TRBV5-1	CASSLRTDYNSPLHF
TRBJ1-1	TRBV20-1	CSARGRDVNTEAFF
TRBJ2-4	TRBV12-3/TRBV12-4	CASSRGFENIQYF
TRBJ1-1	TRBV12-3/TRBV12-4	CASSTPGGTEAFF
TRBJ2-3	TRBV5-6	CASSLAGVLMDTQYF
TRBJ2-1	TRBV3-1	CASSQDKKIGRNGYNEQFF
TRBJ2-2	TRBV7-9	CASSLIRPGRRPGELFF
TRBJ2-2	TRBV18	CASSPRPPGTGELFF
TRBJ2-5	TRBV7-8	CASLGGLAGGPSQETQYF
TRBJ2-7	TRBV5-4	CASSLEAPYEQYF
TRBJ1-2	TRBV6-6	CASSQGPFGYTF
TRBJ2-7	TRBV27	CATLGRAYEQYF
TRBJ2-3	TRBV6-5	CASRPTSGIRTDTQYF
TRBJ2-3	TRBV5-5	CASSLSGAPRSDTQYF
TRBJ1-1	TRBV4-1	CASSQGKLGSGEAFF
TRBJ1-4	TRBV5-1	CASSSLTGNEKLFF
TRBJ2-1	TRBV20-1	CSARDLGSGSPRDEQFF
TRBJ1-2	TRBV12-3/TRBV12-4	CASSQQGWGGYTF
TRBJ2-5	TRBV5-1	CASSSRPGSRAETQYF
TRBJ2-7	TRBV27	CASSLGIGQTYEQYF
TRBJ2-3	TRBV12-3/TRBV12-4	CASSYGTSGRHTDTQYF
TRBJ2-3	TRBV7-6	CASSLGFGGTDTQYF
TRBJ1-1	TRBV24-1	CATSDLKGEAFF
TRBJ1-5	TRBV19	CASSMGDSNQPQHF
TRBJ1-2	TRBV5-1	CASSGMMDRAGYTF
TRBJ2-5	TRBV9	CASSVGGTSGQETQYF
TRBJ1-5	TRBV19	CASSSQVNSNQPQHF
TRBJ2-7	TRBV29-1	CSVPPGTTSYEQYF
TRBJ2-7	TRBV11-2	CASSSQAGGPLDEQYF
TRBJ1-2	TRBV27	CASSLPTVPNYGYTF
TRBJ2-1	TRBV2	CASNEAPQLGEQFF
TRBJ2-5	TRBV27	CASSSGGGRETQYF
TRBJ1-4	TRBV29-1	CSVEMVTTNEKLFF
TRBJ2-5	TRBV3-1	CASSDTGQGETQYF
TRBJ2-7	TRBV2	CASQKILAAYEQYF
TRBJ2-7	TRBV7-9	CASSGTNLYEQYF
TRBJ1-1	TRBV7-6	CASSLAPGNTEAFF